These T cell receptor beta chains were read from a single sample in a study of cytomegalovirus exposure and HLA in healthy donors. Sequencing was performed with immunoSEQ multiplex PCR; in TCRdb, only in-frame clones are kept and a portion is missing. The data show under 200,000 clones, with over 60% seen just once and around 3.1% held by the top ten. The sequencing input was PBMCs. These receptors originate from a woman between 40 and 50 years old in good health and CMV-seronegative. Each CDR3 is given with its conserved first and last residue. A D gene is named only where the DNA matches it firmly. Only part of the rows carry a size: once, few, many, or a class if the clone is expanded.

TRBD1 | - | TRBJ1-2 | TRBV6-1 | TGTGCCAGCAGTGCGCCTTTGGGACAGGGGGCCATCTATGGCTACACCTTC | CASSAPLGQGAIYGYTF
TRBD1 | - | TRBJ2-5 | TRBV5-1 | TGCGCCAGCAGCGCGGACAGGAGGCAGACCCAGTACTTC | CASSADRRQTQYF
- | - | TRBJ1-2 | TRBV19 | TGTGCCAGTAGCCAACAGGGCTATGGCTACACCTTC | CASSQQGYGYTF
TRBD1 | - | TRBJ2-3 | TRBV14 | TGTGCCAGCAACCAGGGGGCTCGCACAGATACGCAGTATTTT | CASNQGARTDTQYF
TRBD1 | - | TRBJ1-2 | TRBV27 | TGTGCCAGCAGTTTTACAGGGGGCGAGGGCTATGGCTACACCTTC | CASSFTGGEGYGYTF
- | - | TRBJ1-6 | TRBV2 | TGTGCCAGCAGTGGCATGGTCAGGACAAATTCACCCCTCCACTTT | CASSGMVRTNSPLHF
- | - | TRBJ1-1 | TRBV4-1 | TGCGCCAGCAGCCAGGGATGGGGCCTCGGAAATGAAGCTTTCTTT | CASSQGWGLGNEAFF
TRBD1 | once | TRBJ2-6 | TRBV19 | TGTGCCAGTAGCTCCGGGACAGGGACCCCTGGGGCCAACGTCCTGACTTTC | CASSSGTGTPGANVLTF
TRBD2 | - | TRBJ2-1 | TRBV5-4 | TGTGCCAGCAGCGAATTCTCTGCGGGGGGTATTGATGAGCAGTTCTTC | CASSEFSAGGIDEQFF
- | - | TRBJ1-2 | TRBV18 | TGTGCCAGCTCACCACCGGACAGAATCTACACCTTC | CASSPPDRIYTF
- | - | TRBJ2-1 | TRBV28 | TGTGCCAGCAGTACCCGGACAGCAAGCTCCTACAATGAGCAGTTCTTC | CASSTRTASSYNEQFF
- | - | TRBJ1-5 | TRBV6-5 | TGTGCCAGCAGTTACGAGGGACATCCTAATCAGCCCCAGCATTTT | CASSYEGHPNQPQHF
TRBD1 | - | TRBJ1-2 | TRBV19 | TGTGCCAGTAGGATCGGACAGGGAAACTATGGCTACACCTTC | CASRIGQGNYGYTF
- | - | TRBJ1-1 | TRBV27 | TGTGCCAGCAGTTTAAAAGATGGGGCGGTTATCGGAGCTTTCTTT | CASSLKDGAVIGAFF
- | - | TRBJ2-7 | TRBV27 | TGTGCCAGCAGTCCAAACCGTAGGACCCTTGAGGGGGTATACGAGCAGTACTTC | CASSPNRRTLEGVYEQYF
- | - | TRBJ2-2 | TRBV5-1 | TGCGCCAGCAGCTTGGGGATTCAGGGGTCCGGGGAGCTGTTTTTT | CASSLGIQGSGELFF
TRBD1 | - | TRBJ1-4 | TRBV7-9 | TGTGCCAGCAGCTTAGGACCCGGACAGGGATCTGAAAAACTGTTTTTT | CASSLGPGQGSEKLFF
- | once | TRBJ2-4 | TRBV28 | TGTGCCAGCACCTTTACGGGAACCAAAAACATTCAGTACTTC | CASTFTGTKNIQYF
- | - | TRBJ2-1 | TRBV14 | TGTGCCAGCAGCGGGGACTTCCGAAACTACAATGAGCAGTTCTTC | CASSGDFRNYNEQFF
TRBD1 | - | TRBJ2-1 | TRBV2 | TGTGCCAGCAGTGCCTCGGGACAGAGCTACAATGAGCAGTTCTTC | CASSASGQSYNEQFF
- | - | TRBJ2-7 | TRBV7-2 | TGTGCCAGCAGCCCCCGATACGGGGGGCTCTACGAGCAGTACTTC | CASSPRYGGLYEQYF
TRBD1 | - | TRBJ2-2 | TRBV25-1 | TGTGCCAGCAGTGGTCCCGGGACAGGGTATACCGGGGAGCTGTTTTTT | CASSGPGTGYTGELFF
TRBD2 | - | TRBJ2-1 | TRBV4-2 | TGTGCCAGCAGCCAAGTCTTCCCGGGAGCGGGGGGGCATGAGCAGTTCTTC | CASSQVFPGAGGHEQFF
- | once | TRBJ2-3 | TRBV15 | TGTGCCACCAGCAGAGATCGGGGAGGTAATGTGCAGTATTTT | CATSRDRGGNVQYF
- | - | TRBJ2-3 | TRBV29-1 | TGCAGCAGTAGGGGGTCTAGCACAGATACGCAGTATTTT | CSSRGSSTDTQYF
TRBD1 | - | TRBJ2-2 | TRBV27 | TGTGCCAGCAGGGGTACCCGACAGGGGGTCGGGGAGCTGTTTTTT | CASRGTRQGVGELFF
- | - | TRBJ1-6 | TRBV25-1 | TGTGCCAGCAGTGGACTCAGGGATAGTAATTCACCCCTCCACTTT | CASSGLRDSNSPLHF
- | - | TRBJ2-5 | TRBV5-6 | TGTGCCAGCAGCTTGTTAGCGGGGACAGAAGAGACCCAGTACTTC | CASSLLAGTEETQYF
TRBD1 | - | TRBJ2-1 | TRBV6-1 | TGTGCCAGCAGTGGACAGGGGGTCTACAATGAGCAGTTCTTC | CASSGQGVYNEQFF
- | - | TRBJ1-1 | TRBV6-5 | TGTGCCAGCAGTGATTACTCTTTGAACACTGAAGCTTTCTTT | CASSDYSLNTEAFF
TRBD2 | once | TRBJ2-3 | TRBV4-2 | TGTGCCAGCAGCCAAGGAGGGCGGGGGGGCGGGGCAGATACGCAGTATTTT | CASSQGGRGGGADTQYF
TRBD2 | - | TRBJ2-3 | TRBV9 | TGTGCCAGCAGCGGATGGACTAGCGGGGGGCGCGTTAGCACAGATACGCAGTATTTT | CASSGWTSGGRVSTDTQYF
- | - | TRBJ1-2 | TRBV19 | TGTGCCAGTAGCCTTGGACAGCCCCTCTATGGCTACACCTTC | CASSLGQPLYGYTF
TRBD1 | few | TRBJ2-5 | TRBV2 | TGTGCCAGCAGTTCTATGACAGGGGAAGAGACCCAGTACTTC | CASSSMTGEETQYF
- | - | TRBJ2-7 | TRBV29-1 | TGCAGCGTTGATGGGCCTGGCACAAGCTCCTACGAGCAGTACTTC | CSVDGPGTSSYEQYF
- | - | TRBJ1-2 | TRBV11-2 | TGTGCCAGCAGCTTAAGTTCTATCTATGGCTACACCTTC | CASSLSSIYGYTF
TRBD2 | - | TRBJ2-7 | TRBV13 | TGTGCCAGCAGCTCAAATGCCGGACGGGACTACTCCTACGAGCAGTACTTC | CASSSNAGRDYSYEQYF
- | - | TRBJ1-1 | TRBV7-9 | TGTGCCAGCAGACCGCAGGGTTTTGGCTCACACACTGAAGCTTTCTTT | CASRPQGFGSHTEAFF